This TCR beta chain was identified in a study of T cell changes during pregnancy in multiple sclerosis. Method: immunoSEQ multiplex PCR; TCRdb's copy keeps in-frame clones and lacks some. The sample includes approximately 48,000 clones, around nine tenths of them seen just once. Trimming removed 3 bases from V and 0 bases from J, with 11 bases in between. Germline V CDR1 and CDR2: LGHNT, FRNRAP. The CDR3 loop spans 15 amino acids. The origin of this receptor is a female donor with multiple sclerosis, enrolled in a pregnancy study. V and J are TRBV12-5 and TRBJ1-2; D not certain. This specimen was CD8+ T cells from peripheral blood mononuclear cells, taken before pregnancy. CDR3 loop: CASGFGELANYGYTF. As DNA, the CDR3 is TGTGCTAGTGGTTTCGGGGAACTAGCTAACTATGGCTACACCTTC.